Below, 6 T cell receptor beta chains from the same sample are listed, as sequenced in a study of PD-1 blockade in classical Hodgkin lymphoma. Every patient had relapsed following autologous stem cell transplantation, and cohorts differed in brentuximab vedotin exposure. Sequenced by immunoSEQ multiplex PCR; TCRdb stores in-frame clones only, minus some. The table lists 14,000 to 15,000 clones, 80% to 90% of them singletons, with almost 25% in the top ten. Sequencing was performed on peripheral blood mononuclear cells (PBMCs), taken before the second cycle of nivolumab. The receptors were gathered from a human donor with classical Hodgkin lymphoma.

The CDR3 reads CASSVGLTETQYF. CDR3 bases: TGTGCCAGCAGCGTAGGGCTAACAGAGACCCAGTACTTC. The chain is built from TRBV9 and TRBJ2-5; D is uncertain. V was clipped by 0 bases and J by 4 bases, with 7 bases between them. CDR3 length equals 13 residues. Germline V gene data show CDR1 as SGDLS and CDR2 as YYNGEE.

This chain links TRBV28 with TRBJ1-2, with 7 nucleotides matching TRBD1. CDR1 is MDHEN, CDR2 SYDVKM, per germline. This CDR3 spans 12 amino acids. The junction had 6 bases not matched to a gene; V was cut back by 9 bases and J by 5 bases. The CDR3 loop is CASTGAQYGYTF. DNA of the CDR3: TGTGCCAGTACAGGGGCGCAATATGGCTACACCTTC.

The rearrangement links TRBV18 to TRBJ1-1; the match to TRBD1 covers 7 bases. The CDR3 runs 15 residues. The germline CDR1 and CDR2 sequences are KGHSH and LQKENI. Trimming cost V 6 bases and J 1 base; bases outside gene matches: 8. CDR3 amino acids: CASSTGQWSNTEAFF. The CDR3 nucleotides are TGTGCCAGCTCTACGGGACAGTGGTCGAACACTGAAGCTTTCTTT.

The CDR3 DNA follows: TGTGCCAGCAGCCCGAAGGAGGGGCGCGGGGAGACCCAGTACTTC. Residues: CASSPKEGRGETQYF. The J gene is TRBJ2-5, the V gene TRBV7-9; TRBD2 is a possible D gene (6 bases). Between the trimmed V and J ends, which lost 5 bases and 5 bases, there was a span of 18 bases. From germline, CDR1 is SEHNR and CDR2 FQNEAQ (reference sequence). The CDR3 sequence is 15 residues long.

The chain uses TRBV29-1 and TRBJ2-7; D may match TRBD1 or TRBD2 (6 bases each). This CDR3 spans 15 amino acids. The V gene's germline CDR1 is SQVTM and CDR2 ANQGSEA. Trimming cost V 3 bases and J 0 bases, with 15 bases left between them. CDR3 region: CSVEWGDKSSYEQYF. CDR3 in DNA: TGCAGCGTTGAGTGGGGGGACAAGAGCTCCTACGAGCAGTACTTC.

The chain recombines TRBV7-2 with TRBJ2-1; the D is unclear. Germline V lookup: CDR1 SGHTA, CDR2 FQGNSA. The V end lost 5 bases, the J end lost 2 bases, and 10 bases lay between the germline ends. The CDR3 runs 14 residues. In DNA form, the CDR3 reads TGTGCCAGCAGCCCCCCGGCGACCTACAATGAGCAGTTCTTC. Translated, it gives CASSPPATYNEQFF.